This TCR beta chain derives from a study of CD8+ T cells in alopecia areata. Treatment reported: oral pan-JAK inhibitor, 5-10 mg twice daily. Study-level findings and limits: An increase in clonality over normal scalp was evident in lesional scalp, especially alopecia totalis/universalis.

Sequencing used cDNA as its template, made by extracting RNA and reverse transcribing it. Assay: immunoSEQ multiplex PCR; the TCRdb copy retains only in-frame clones and omits some. The repertoire holds more than 200,000 clones, with under 70% as singletons. On this clone itself: Its antigen remains unknown.

CDR3 length equals 10 residues. In germline, CDR1 is SGHNT, CDR2 YYREEE (reference sequence). Between the trimmed V and J ends, which lost 9 bases and 2 bases, there was a span of 4 bases. The origin of this receptor is a human donor with alopecia areata. The material was CD4+ T cells sorted from blood, obtained between weeks 44 and 45, from a patient treated with tofacitinib. This rearrangement joins TRBV5-4 to TRBJ2-3; no clear D. The CDR3 is CATHTDTQYF. The CDR3 region has the DNA TGTGCCACCCACACAGATACGCAGTATTTT. The full variable domain, in which reference TRBV5-4 and TRBJ2-3 provide the parts outside the CDR3, is ETGVTQSPTHLIKTRGQQVTLRCSSQSGHNTVSWYQQALGQGPQFIFQYYREEENGRGNFPPRFSGLQFPNYSSELNVNALELDDSALYLCATHTDTQYFGPGTRLTVL.